The 23 T cell receptor beta chains given below trace back to one sample, sequenced in a study of cytomegalovirus exposure and HLA in healthy donors. Measured with immunoSEQ multiplex PCR; TCRdb has only the in-frame clones, and not every one. Of about 160,000 clones detected, roughly nine tenths appear once; the ten largest clones hold 4% to 4.5%. The specimen was PBMCs. The source of these receptors is a man aged 18 to 30 in good health and CMV-seropositive.

The V gene is TRBV4-1, the J gene TRBJ1-2, with D tentatively TRBD1 (5 bases). The CDR3 contains 14 residues. Trimming took 1 base from V and 7 from J, leaving 13 bases between them. The germline V gene encodes CDR1 MGHRA and CDR2 YSYEKL. The chain's CDR3 is CASSQGVREVGYTF. CDR3 sequence (DNA): TGCGCCAGCAGCCAAGGAGTCAGGGAGGTTGGCTACACCTTC.

The chain uses TRBV4-1 and TRBJ1-1; D is unresolved. Trimming shortened V by 1 base and J by 3 bases, and 6 bases separated the two germline ends. Germline CDR1 and CDR2: MGHRA and YSYEKL. The CDR3 sequence is 13 residues long. The CDR3: CASSQVRYTEAFF. The CDR3 nucleotides are TGCGCCAGCAGCCAAGTGAGGTACACTGAAGCTTTCTTT.

The chain couples TRBV19 to TRBJ2-7; the match to TRBD2 covers 11 bases. From germline, CDR1 is LNHDA and CDR2 SQIVND (reference sequence). This CDR3 has 15 amino acids. V lost 4 bases, J lost 3 bases, and 5 bases stayed unmatched. The CDR3 DNA reads TGTGCCAGTAGTAAATCCGGGACTAGCGGCTACGAGCAGTACTTC. This codes for CASSKSGTSGYEQYF.

This chain joins TRBV7-9 and TRBJ2-1; weak D call: TRBD1 (6 bases). The CDR3 length is 14 residues. Looked up from germline, CDR1 is SEHNR and CDR2 is FQNEAQ (reference sequence). V lost 3 bases and J lost 4, with 10 bases in between. The CDR3 DNA follows: TGTGCCAGCAGCTTCAACGACAGGTACAATGAGCAGTTCTTC. Translating it yields CASSFNDRYNEQFF.

This chain joins TRBV5-1 and TRBJ2-7; the D gene is possibly TRBD1 (8 bases). There are 14 residues in the CDR3. Germline CDR1 and CDR2: SGHRS and YFSETQ. Trimming left V 2 bases short and J 3 bases short, with 12 bases between. As DNA, the CDR3 is TGCGCCAGCAGCTTACAGGGGGGGGACTACGAGCAGTACTTC. Amino acid sequence: CASSLQGGDYEQYF.

This chain connects TRBV11-2 to TRBJ2-7; TRBD1 matches 8 bases. CDR1 and CDR2 (germline): SGHAT, FQNNGV. The CDR3 has 16 amino acids. The J segment lost 2 bases and the V segment lost 4 bases, leaving 10 bases of the junction unmatched. The CDR3, as DNA: TGTGCCAGCAGCTCTAGATACCGGGACAGGACCTACGAGCAGTACTTC. Translated: CASSSRYRDRTYEQYF.

This sequence joins TRBV7-6 and TRBJ2-1; TRBD2 matches at 12 bases. CDR1 SGHVS and CDR2 FNYEAQ come from the germline V gene. There are 17 residues in the CDR3. V lost 1 base, J lost 5 bases, and 6 bases stayed unmatched. CDR3: CASSLEASGRGNNEQFF. CDR3 nucleotide sequence: TGTGCCAGCAGCTTAGAGGCTAGCGGGAGGGGGAACAATGAGCAGTTCTTC.

CDR3: CASSLVGAAFF. CDR3 sequence (DNA): TGTGCCAGCAGTTTAGTGGGGGCAGCTTTCTTT. The rearrangement links TRBV28 to TRBJ1-1; perhaps TRBD1 as D (6 bases). Trimming cost V 2 bases and J 10 bases, with 8 bases left between them. This CDR3 has 11 residues. The germline V gene encodes CDR1 MDHEN and CDR2 SYDVKM.

This chain links TRBV2 with TRBJ2-1; possibly TRBD1 for D (5 bases). In germline, CDR1 is SNHLY, CDR2 FYNNEI. Trimming cost V 2 bases and J 0 bases, with 14 bases left between them. There are 17 residues in the CDR3. Here the CDR3 reads CASSESQGDSSYNEQFF. DNA of the CDR3: TGTGCCAGCAGTGAATCTCAAGGCGACAGCTCCTACAATGAGCAGTTCTTC.

The CDR3 region has the DNA TGCGCCAGCAGCACCCGGGACTGGGGAAATGAAAAACTGTTTTTT. The encoded protein is CASSTRDWGNEKLFF. The V call is TRBV4-1, the J call TRBJ1-4; the D gene is possibly TRBD1 (5 bases). V was pared by 5 bases and J by 5 bases, with 15 bases between. CDR3 length: 15 amino acids. Germline CDR1 reads MGHRA; CDR2 reads YSYEKL.

The genes are TRBV19 and TRBJ1-1; D uncertain. The CDR3 has 12 amino acids. V lost 5 bases and J 4 bases, leaving 8 bases between the germline ends. Germline CDR1 LNHDA, CDR2 SQIVND (reference sequence). The CDR3 nucleotides read TGTGCCAGTAGTTGGGGAGTCACTGAAGCTTTCTTT. Translating gives CASSWGVTEAFF.

This clone has just one count. The chain couples TRBV25-1 to TRBJ2-7, with 9 bases that match TRBD1. The CDR3 has 15 residues. V shed 8 bases, J shed 3 bases, and the junction held 11 bases outside the gene matches. From germline, CDR1 is MGHDK and CDR2 SYGVNS. The CDR3 loop reads CASLGPGTGFYEQYF. The CDR3 DNA reads as TGTGCCAGCCTTGGGCCCGGGACAGGGTTCTACGAGCAGTACTTC.

The genes are TRBV10-3 and TRBJ2-2, with D possibly matching TRBD1 (5 bases). The V and J ends lost 3 bases and 7 bases respectively, with 9 bases between them. Germline CDR1 ENHRY, CDR2 SYGVKD. The CDR3 consists of 13 residues. CDR3 region: CAISETTDGELFF. For the CDR3, the DNA is TGTGCCATCAGTGAAACGACAGACGGGGAGCTGTTTTTT.

The chain uses TRBV6-5 and TRBJ2-7; a weak D match, TRBD2 (5 bases). This CDR3 comprises 15 residues. V gave up 0 bases and J gave up 5 bases, with 14 bases separating them. In germline, CDR1 is MNHEY, CDR2 SVGAGI. The CDR3, as DNA: TGTGCCAGCAGTTACTCGGGATTTAGCGTCCACGAGCAGTACTTC. It encodes CASSYSGFSVHEQYF.

This chain connects TRBV7-9 to TRBJ1-2, with a possible D match to TRBD1 (5 bases). V shed 1 base and J shed 4 bases, with 10 bases lying between them. Germline V gene sequence: CDR1 SEHNR, CDR2 FQNEAQ (reference sequence). CDR3 size: 14 residues. This chain's CDR3 is CASSLDMTAYGYTF. In DNA, the CDR3 is TGTGCCAGCAGCTTAGATATGACAGCCTATGGCTACACCTTC.

V usage is TRBV19 and J usage is TRBJ1-1, with D perhaps matching TRBD1 (5 bases). Between the trimmed V and J ends, which lost 1 base and 10 bases, there was a span of 31 bases. Per germline, CDR1 LNHDA and CDR2 SQIVND (reference sequence). This CDR3 spans 19 amino acids. The DNA for the CDR3 is TGTGCCAGTAGTATAGTCTCCATGCCCCATTTTAAGACAGAATGGCGAGCTTTCTTT. Protein product: CASSIVSMPHFKTEWRAFF.

This clone was picked up one time. This chain links TRBV7-9 with TRBJ1-2; no firm D call. This CDR3 contains 13 residues. Germline values: CDR1 SEHNR, CDR2 FQNEAQ (reference sequence). The V end lost 6 bases, the J end lost 8 bases, and 16 bases lay between the germline ends. The CDR3, as DNA: TGTGCCAGCAGTCTGACTCCCTCTAAAGGCTACACCTTC. Translation: CASSLTPSKGYTF.

J is TRBJ1-2 and V is TRBV5-1; D possibly corresponds to TRBD1 (5 bases). The CDR3 is 16 residues long. Germline loops: CDR1 SGHRS, CDR2 YFSETQ. The germline V and J ends were trimmed by 3 bases and 3 bases, with 18 bases remaining between them. DNA for the CDR3: TGCGCCAGCAGCTCACCAGAAAGGGGCACTTACTATGGCTACACCTTC. Translation: CASSSPERGTYYGYTF. The complete variable domain, with remaining parts taken from reference TRBV5-1 and TRBJ1-2, reads KAGVTQTPRYLIKTRGQQVTLSCSPISGHRSVSWYQQTPGQGLQFLFEYFSETQRNKGNFPGRFSGRQFSNSRSEMNVSTLELGDSALYLCASSSPERGTYYGYTFGSGTRLTVV.

CDR3 sequence: CASSPGLAGAHNEQFF. The CDR3 nucleotides read TGTGCCAGCAGCCCGGGACTAGCGGGAGCCCACAATGAGCAGTTCTTC. V usage is TRBV4-2 and J usage is TRBJ2-1; 14 bases match TRBD2. CDR3 length: 16 amino acids. The germline V gene encodes CDR1 LGHNA and CDR2 YNFKEQ. With 4 bases clipped from V and 5 bases from J, the junction kept 4 bases outside the gene matches.

The chain joins TRBV11-2 to TRBJ2-7; 8 bases line up with TRBD2. The V gene's germline CDR1 is SGHAT and CDR2 FQNNGV. The CDR3 is 15 residues long. After removal of 1 base from V and 1 base from J, the junction contained 3 bases not matched to a gene. This CDR3 reads CASSLVLAVSYEQYF. The DNA for the CDR3 is TGTGCCAGCAGCTTAGTACTAGCGGTTTCCTACGAGCAGTACTTC.

This clone showed up just once. The rearrangement uses TRBV13 and TRBJ2-2; the D gene is possibly TRBD1 (6 bases). Germline-derived CDR1 and CDR2 are PRHDT and FYEKMQ (reference sequence). Trimming stripped 5 bases from V and 1 base from J, with 8 bases between. This CDR3 region has 14 residues. The CDR3 here is CASSPGQNTGELFF. The CDR3 nucleotides read TGTGCCAGCAGCCCGGGACAGAACACCGGGGAGCTGTTTTTT.

The chain couples TRBV9 to TRBJ2-3, with TRBD2 matching over 14 bases. Germline V CDR1 and CDR2: SGDLS, YYNGEE. The CDR3 has 18 residues. V gave up 3 bases and J gave up 0 bases; unmatched junction bases: 6. The CDR3 nucleotides are TGTGCCAGCAGCGCGACTAGCGGGAGGGTCACTAGCACAGATACGCAGTATTTT. This sequence encodes CASSATSGRVTSTDTQYF. Based on the CDR3 plus reference TRBV9 and TRBJ2-3, the full variable domain is DSGVTQTPKHLITATGQRVTLRCSPRSGDLSVYWYQQSLDQGLQFLIQYYNGEERAKGNILERFSAQQFPDLHSELNLSSLELGDSALYFCASSATSGRVTSTDTQYFGPGTRLTVL.

This clone was recorded once. V is TRBV7-2 and J is TRBJ1-3; D remains ambiguous. Trimming removed 5 bases at V and 0 bases at J, with 11 bases between. Germline lookup yields CDR1 SGHTA and CDR2 FQGNSA. The CDR3 loop spans 15 amino acids. The CDR3 sequence is CASSAYRYSGNTIYF. The CDR3 nucleotides read TGTGCCAGCAGCGCCTACCGGTACTCTGGAAACACCATATATTTT.